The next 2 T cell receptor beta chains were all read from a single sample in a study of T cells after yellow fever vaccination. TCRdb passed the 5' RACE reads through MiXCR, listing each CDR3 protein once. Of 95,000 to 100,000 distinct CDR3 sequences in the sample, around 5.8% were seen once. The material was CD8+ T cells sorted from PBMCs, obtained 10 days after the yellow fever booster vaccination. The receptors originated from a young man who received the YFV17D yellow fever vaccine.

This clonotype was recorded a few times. DNA of the CDR3: TGTGCCACCAGCAGAGATTTAAAACAGGGGGACGATGAGCAGTTCTTC. Its protein is CATSRDLKQGDDEQFF. The chain combines TRBV15 with TRBJ2-1; 8 nucleotides line up with TRBD1. V was clipped by 0 bases and J by 8 bases; unmatched bases: 9. This CDR3 is 16 amino acids long. Germline V gene data show CDR1 as LNHNV and CDR2 as YYDKDF (reference sequence).

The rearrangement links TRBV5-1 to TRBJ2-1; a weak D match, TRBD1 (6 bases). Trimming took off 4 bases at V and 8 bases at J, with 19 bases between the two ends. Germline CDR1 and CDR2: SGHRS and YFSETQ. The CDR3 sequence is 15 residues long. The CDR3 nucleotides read TGCGCCAGCAGCCTCGAACAGGGCCCGTACGATGAGCAGTTCTTC. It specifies CASSLEQGPYDEQFF. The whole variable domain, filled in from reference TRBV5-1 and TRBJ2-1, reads KAGVTQTPRYLIKTRGQQVTLSCSPISGHRSVSWYQQTPGQGLQFLFEYFSETQRNKGNFPGRFSGRQFSNSRSEMNVSTLELGDSALYLCASSLEQGPYDEQFFGPGTRLTVL.